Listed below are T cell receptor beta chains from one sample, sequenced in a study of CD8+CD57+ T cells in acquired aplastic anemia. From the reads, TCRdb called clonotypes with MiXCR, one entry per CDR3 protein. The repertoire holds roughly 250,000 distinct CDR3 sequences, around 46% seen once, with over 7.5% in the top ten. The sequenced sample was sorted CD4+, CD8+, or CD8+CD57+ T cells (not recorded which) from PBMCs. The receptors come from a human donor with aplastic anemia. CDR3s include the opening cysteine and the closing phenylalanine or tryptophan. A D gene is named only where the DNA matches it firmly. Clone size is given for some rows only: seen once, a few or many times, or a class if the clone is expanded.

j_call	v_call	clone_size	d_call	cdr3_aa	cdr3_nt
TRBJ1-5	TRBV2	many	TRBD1	CASIGTGDQPQHF	TGTGCCAGCATCGGGACAGGGGATCAGCCCCAGCATTTT
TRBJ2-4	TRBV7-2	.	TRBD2	CASSSSRGGSKNIQYF	TGTGCCAGCAGCTCATCTCGGGGGGGCAGTAAAAACATTCAGTACTTC
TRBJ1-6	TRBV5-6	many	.	CASSPDRCVNSPLHF	TGTGCCAGCAGCCCCGACCGCTGCGTGAATTCACCCCTCCACTTT
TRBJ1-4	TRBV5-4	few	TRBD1	CASSGTGGEKLFF	TGTGCCAGCAGCGGGACAGGTGGTGAAAAACTGTTTTTT
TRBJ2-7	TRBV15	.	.	CATSRGLRRDGVLYEQYF	TGTGCCACCAGCAGAGGATTGCGACGGGACGGCGTCCTCTACGAGCAGTACTTC
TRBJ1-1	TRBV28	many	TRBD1	CASSWDRAEAFF	TGTGCCAGCAGTTGGGACAGGGCTGAAGCTTTCTTT
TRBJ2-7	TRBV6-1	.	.	CASSEHYRGLPSYEQYF	TGTGCCAGCAGTGAACATTATCGGGGCTTGCCCTCCTACGAGCAGTACTTC
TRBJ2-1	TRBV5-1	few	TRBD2	CASSLALGLAGRDEQFF	TGCGCCAGCAGCTTGGCCCTGGGACTAGCGGGTCGCGATGAGCAGTTCTTC
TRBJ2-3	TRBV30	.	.	CAWNGPPDTQYF	TGTGCCTGGAACGGACCCCCAGATACGCAGTATTTT
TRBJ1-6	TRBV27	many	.	CASTLGGVGSPLHF	TGTGCCAGCACCTTGGGGGGGGTCGGTTCACCCCTCCACTTT
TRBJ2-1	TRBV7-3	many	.	CASSLSPNEQFF	TGTGCCAGCAGCTTATCTCCTAACGAGCAGTTCTTC
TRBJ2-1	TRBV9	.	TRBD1	CASSVDRGNEQFF	TGTGCCAGCAGCGTCGACAGGGGAAATGAGCAGTTCTTC
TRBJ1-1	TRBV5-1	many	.	CASSLEGTMNTEAFF	TGCGCCAGCAGCTTGGAGGGGACAATGAACACTGAAGCTTTCTTT
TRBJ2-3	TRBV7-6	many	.	CASSLAGVTDTQYF	TGTGCCAGCAGCTTGGCTGGTGTCACAGATACGCAGTATTTT
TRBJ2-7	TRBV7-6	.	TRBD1	CASSPKTGCEQYF	TGTGCCAGCAGCCCTAAGACAGGGTGTGAGCAGTACTTC
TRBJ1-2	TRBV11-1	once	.	CASSWGGNYGYTF	TGTGCCAGCAGCTGGGGAGGGAACTATGGCTACACCTTC
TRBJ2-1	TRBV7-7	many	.	CASSSEGGPTEQFF	TGTGCTAGCAGCTCGGAGGGGGGGCCCACTGAGCAGTTCTTC
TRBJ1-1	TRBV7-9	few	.	CASSPQGTDMRFNTEAFF	TGTGCCAGCAGCCCCCAGGGGACGGATATGAGATTTAACACTGAAGCTTTCTTT
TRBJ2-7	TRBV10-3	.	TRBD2	CASSVAGLYYEQYF	TGTGCCAGCAGCGTAGCGGGGCTCTACTACGAGCAGTACTTC
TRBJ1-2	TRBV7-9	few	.	CASSSYRGKNLDGYTF	TGTGCCAGCAGCTCTTACAGAGGAAAGAATCTGGATGGCTACACCTTC
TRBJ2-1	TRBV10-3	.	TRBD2	CAISAITLAGGYNEQFF	TGTGCCATCAGTGCCATAACACTAGCGGGGGGGTACAATGAGCAGTTCTTC
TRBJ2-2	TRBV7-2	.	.	CASSLYGGADTGELFF	TGTGCCAGCAGCTTATACGGGGGCGCGGACACCGGGGAGCTGTTTTTT
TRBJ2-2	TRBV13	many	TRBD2	CASTTGSGRIGELFF	TGTGCCAGCACCACGGGTAGCGGGAGGATCGGGGAGCTGTTTTTT
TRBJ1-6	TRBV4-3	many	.	CASSQDHPERGSYNSPLHF	TGCGCCAGCAGCCAAGATCATCCAGAAAGGGGATCCTATAATTCACCCCTCCACTTT
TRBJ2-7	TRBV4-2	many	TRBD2	CASSHFLAGGDEQYF	TGTGCCAGCAGCCATTTTCTAGCGGGAGGCGACGAGCAGTACTTC
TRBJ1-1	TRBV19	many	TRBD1	CASSSLRGAGGYTEAFF	TGTGCCAGTAGTTCCCTGAGAGGGGCAGGGGGCTACACTGAAGCTTTCTTT
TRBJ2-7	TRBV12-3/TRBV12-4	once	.	CASSWGNYEQYF	TGTGCCAGCAGTTGGGGGAATTACGAGCAGTACTTC
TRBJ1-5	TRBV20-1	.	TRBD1	CSARPDRDDQPQHF	TGCAGTGCTAGACCGGACAGGGACGATCAGCCCCAGCATTTT
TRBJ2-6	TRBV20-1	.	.	CSAREGSGANVLTF	TGCAGTGCTAGAGAGGGGTCTGGGGCCAACGTCCTGACTTTC
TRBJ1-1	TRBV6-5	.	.	CASSLQGWENTEAFF	TGTGCCAGCAGTTTACAAGGGTGGGAGAACACTGAAGCTTTCTTT
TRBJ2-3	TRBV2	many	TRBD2	CALAEGTSGGAWTDTQYF	TGTGCCCTCGCAGAAGGGACTAGCGGGGGGGCTTGGACAGATACGCAGTATTTT
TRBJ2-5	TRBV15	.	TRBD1	CASSRDSQETEYF	TGTGCCAGCAGCCGGGACAGCCAAGAGACCGAGTACTTC
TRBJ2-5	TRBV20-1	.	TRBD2	CSGQRGGFQETQYF	TGCAGTGGGCAGCGGGGGGGTTTCCAAGAGACCCAGTACTTC
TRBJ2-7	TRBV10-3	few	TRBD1	CACSAMRQGAFPFEQYF	TGTGCCTGCAGTGCGATGAGACAGGGGGCTTTTCCCTTCGAGCAGTACTTC
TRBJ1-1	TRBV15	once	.	CATSSRGIEAFF	TGTGCCACCAGCAGTCGGGGAATTGAAGCTTTCTTT
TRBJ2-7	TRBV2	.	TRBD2	CASSPNFGLAGAGEQYF	TGTGCCAGCAGTCCAAATTTTGGACTAGCGGGAGCAGGGGAGCAGTACTTC
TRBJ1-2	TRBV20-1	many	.	CSARAPGNYGYTF	TGCAGTGCTAGAGCCCCAGGGAACTATGGCTACACCTTC
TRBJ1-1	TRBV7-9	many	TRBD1	CASSPRTGENTEAFF	TGTGCCAGCAGCCCCCGGACAGGGGAGAACACTGAAGCTTTCTTT
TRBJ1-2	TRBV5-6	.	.	CASSFQLYGHTF	TGTGCCAGCAGCTTTCAGTTATATGGCCACACCTTC
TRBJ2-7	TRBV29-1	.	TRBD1	CSVADRVSSYEQYF	TGCAGCGTCGCCGACAGGGTTAGCTCCTACGAGCAGTACTTC
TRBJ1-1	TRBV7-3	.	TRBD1	CASSLWDRGPEAFF	TGTGCCAGCAGCTTATGGGACAGGGGGCCTGAAGCTTTCTTT
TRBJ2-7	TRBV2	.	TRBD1	CASYMDRGSYEQYF	TGTGCCAGTTACATGGACAGGGGTTCCTACGAGCAGTACTTC
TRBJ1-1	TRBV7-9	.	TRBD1	CASSGDRGLATEAFF	TGTGCCAGCAGTGGGGACAGGGGGCTGGCCACTGAAGCTTTCTTT
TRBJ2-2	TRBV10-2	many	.	CASDMSEAGELFF	TGCGCCAGCGATATGAGCGAAGCAGGGGAGCTGTTTTTT
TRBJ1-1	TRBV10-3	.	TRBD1	CAISGKTGGITEAFF	TGTGCCATCAGTGGCAAAACAGGGGGGATTACAGAAGCTTTCTTT
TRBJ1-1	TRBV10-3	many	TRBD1	CAISDRGHTEAFF	TGTGCCATCAGTGACAGGGGGCACACTGAGGCTTTCTTT